This T cell receptor beta chain was profiled in a study of blood T cell repertoires in COVID-19 (dated by TCRdb to about 2020). Study-level background: Samples covering the acute and convalescent phases of COVID-19 were provided by collaborators in the United States, Italy and Spain. HLA class I and class II types, where available, came from metadata supplied by the sample provider rather than from assay-based typing. Nearly every sample came with metadata listing a de-identified subject ID, COVID-19 status, age in years and sex. The dataset comprised deeply sampled blood TCRbeta repertoires from subjects exposed to, actively infected with, or recovered from COVID-19. The material from the prospective study consisted of cDNA or gDNA derived from T cells, B-cell-depleted T cells, or PBMCs. The repertoires were released in a freely available public database intended as a resource for research on the immune response to SARS-CoV-2. Samples came from the ongoing ImmuneRACE study (first 160 participants) plus 1,254 subjects from 6 global collaborators. Study-wide findings and limitations: Clinical and demographic metadata were provided uncurated, with the amount varying by source and participant.

Collaborating institutions collected whole blood in K2EDTA tubes following their own protocols. For TCRbeta analysis, collaborators shipped samples in one of three forms: frozen whole blood, isolated PBMCs, or DNA extracted from either of those sample types. This clone was found once. This receptor's antigen is unknown. No quality values exist for individual bases; no much larger clone is one base distant. The germline ends are 18 bases apart after V is trimmed by 4 bases and J by 5 bases. The CDR3 contains 16 residues, cysteine and phenylalanine counted. The read is trimmed to its CDR3 DNA, 48 bases read in frame from base 1. Taken from the germline V gene, the CDR1 and CDR2 loops are SGHRS and YFSETQ. TCRbeta CDR3 regions were amplified from genomic DNA by means of the immunoSEQ Assay, a bias-controlled multiplex PCR. Per the original workflow: The number of nucleated cells in each sample was estimated by amplification of reference gene primers within the assay. To quantify the absolute abundance of each unique TCRbeta CDR3 rearrangement, sequence reads were collapsed and filtered. Productive Simpson clonality was computed per sample as the square root of Simpson's diversity index over productive rearrangements. TCRdb limited this immuneACCESS table to in-frame rearrangements with V and J called. A share of clones is missing; checked studies link under half to unresolved V genes, and the rest is unexplained. From that table come the V and J calls and clone size; the DNA was used to work out D and trimming. Counted in this sample were 250,000 or so clones; 60% to 75% of them appeared once. Jointly, the top ten make up 3.3% of the sample.

Recombination connected TRBV5-1 to TRBJ2-2; TRBD1 is a possible D gene, resting on 5 matching bases. The clonotype was recovered from a woman older than 75 with acute or convalescent COVID-19. Sequencing was performed on peripheral blood. The CDR3 has the sequence CASSPLGRVRTGELFF. The DNA sequence follows: TGCGCCAGCAGCCCGCTAGGCAGGGTGAGGACCGGGGAGCTGTTTTTT.